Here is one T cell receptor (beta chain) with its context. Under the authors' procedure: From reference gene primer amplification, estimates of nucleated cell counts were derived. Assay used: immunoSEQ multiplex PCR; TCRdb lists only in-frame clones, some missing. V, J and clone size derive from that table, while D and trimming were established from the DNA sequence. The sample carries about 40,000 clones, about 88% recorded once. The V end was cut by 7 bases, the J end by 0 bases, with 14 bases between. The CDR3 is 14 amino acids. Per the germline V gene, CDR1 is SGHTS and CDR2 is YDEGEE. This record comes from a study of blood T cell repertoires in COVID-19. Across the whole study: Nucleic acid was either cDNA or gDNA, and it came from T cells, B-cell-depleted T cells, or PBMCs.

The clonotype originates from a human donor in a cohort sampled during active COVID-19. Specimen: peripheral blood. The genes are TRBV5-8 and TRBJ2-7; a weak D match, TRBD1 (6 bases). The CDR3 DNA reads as TGTGCCAGCGACCCGACAGGAAGCTCCTACGAGCAGTACTTC. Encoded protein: CASDPTGSSYEQYF.